Included here is one TCR beta chain sequence, with context. Its antigen target is currently unknown. It has no much larger one-base neighbor in the sample; base qualities were not kept. Based on the germline V gene (reference sequence), the CDR1 and CDR2 sequences are SEHNR and FQNEAQ. Reading from cysteine to phenylalanine, the CDR3 counts 14 amino acids. Of the read, only the CDR3 DNA is kept; its 42 bases are in frame from base 1. At the junction V is shortened by 5 bases and J by 0 bases, with 11 bases in between. The record originates from a study of cytomegalovirus exposure and HLA in healthy donors (dated by TCRdb to about 2017). Broadly, across the study: In an earlier analysis of under 600 of the donors, less than 350 Gb of sequence data and about 110 million unique TCR beta sequences from 150 million to 200 million T cells were reported. Roughly 300 gigabases of sequencing data and around 88 million unique TCR sequences made up an early release that covered nearly 650 HLA-typed donors. Of the approximately 400 genotyped donors, roughly 80% fell in the genetic ancestry cluster associated with self-reported Caucasian donors. The aim of the study was to test whether cataloging public T cell receptors could identify signatures of past pathogen exposure. The study profiled the T cell repertoires of hundreds of subjects by immunosequencing and related them to cytomegalovirus serostatus. Besides the first cohort of hundreds of subjects, a separate validation cohort made up of over 95 different subjects was used. To predict cytomegalovirus infection status, the study brought together high-throughput TCR immunosequencing, statistical association of individual TCRs with disease status, and machine learning. A later analysis re-analyzed previously published TCR beta repertoires from hundreds of donors and added high-resolution HLA genotyping to study TCR occurrence patterns. Rather than using new phenotypic data, the later analysis identified candidate immune exposures from TCR beta sequences and from how often those sequences occurred across donors. In an earlier analysis of about 590 of the donors, high-throughput TCR beta sequencing was used to judge whether each TCR beta V gene segment behaved as functional or pseudogenic. Donor age, sex, ethnicity and CMV serostatus were compiled alongside the repertoire data. In a later genetic analysis, genome-wide SNP genotypes for about 55% of the roughly 700 donors were used, and that subset was treated as a discovery cohort. All discovery cohort repertoires had been generated on a single sequencing platform. HLA typing included class I and class II loci at four-digit resolution. The number of donors typed differed by locus, with 629-630 for A, B, C, DRB1 and DQB1, 522 for DQA1, approximately 580 for DPA1, and around 430 for DPB1. Roughly 5 DR-DQ haplotypes were handled as single units for association and clustering, since linkage in the cohort was strong. Among under 450 genotyped donors of the cohort, an average of about 240,000 unique TCR beta nucleotide sequences were sequenced per donor, around a sixth of them non-productive. Results the study describes overall, beyond this receptor: In a later analysis, 15,000 to 20,000 TCR beta sequences were associated with specific HLA alleles at a false discovery rate of 0.05. A further reported finding was that TCR beta sequences accurately predicted the HLA-A and HLA-B alleles for most subjects in the first cohort. A later analysis found that HLA-associated TCR beta chains were more clonally expanded and had lower generation probabilities than equally common non-associated chains. The classifier was reported to diagnose cytomegalovirus status with high specificity and sensitivity in both the original and validation cohorts. The cohort was sequenced for TCR beta chains only, and without alpha or paired-chain data the features that could be detected were limited. In a later genetic analysis, a missense DCLRE1C variant was associated with V-gene and J-gene trimming of TCR beta chains, and the association was replicated in an independent cohort. Immune exposure information for the cohort was limited to CMV serostatus. Across donors, most TCR sequences were observed very rarely, whereas some public TCRs were present in many individuals. A later analysis found that TCR association rates varied across HLA loci, with DRB1 alleles showing the most associated TCRs and HLA-C alleles the fewest. HLA typing was unavailable for some donors at each locus, so association tests used only the typed subset. A total of 150 to 200 TCR beta chains were listed by the study as associated with cytomegalovirus. It was suggested by the authors that the approach could potentially be generalized to other disease states and immunological phenotypes. When HLA alleles, especially DR and DQ, strongly co-occurred, attributing TCR associations to individual alleles was difficult. The sequencing pipeline was judged likely to have produced a cluster of highly shared sequence variants as a technical artifact. The 87-base-pair reads could not distinguish some IMGT-functional V segments, including TRBV6-2 and TRBV6-3, so those segments were excluded. In a later genetic analysis, fewer N-insertions in productive TCRs were reported among donors in an Asian-associated ancestry cluster than the 666-donor mean. Three of the identified cytomegalovirus-associated TCR beta chains were confirmed in vitro to be specific for cytomegalovirus antigens. Linkage disequilibrium might explain the correlated functional status among segregating V segments, but an unknown experimental factor could not be excluded. The earlier analysis of about 600 of the donors excluded around 17 rarely observed V segments, including chromosome 9 orphons, because counts were too low. Roughly uniform sequencing depth across donors was assumed in presence/absence analyses, although this assumption may not hold. In an earlier analysis of 587 of the donors, most TCR beta V segments appeared in productive rearrangements about 87% or about 30% of the time, broadly matching IMGT annotations. A later analysis found that most CMV-associated TCR beta chains appeared HLA-restricted, with HLA associations seemingly driven largely by CMV exposure. A later analysis reported that several top co-occurrence clusters appeared linked to parvovirus B19, influenza, CMV and Epstein-Barr virus.

The cohort consisted of 670 or so healthy bone marrow donors. All cohort members were sampled while nominally healthy, although unrecorded immune exposures were likely present. The donor tested CMV seronegative, placing the donor among the 350 or so seronegative members of the cohort. A peripheral blood sample was collected from each donor, and TCR beta sequencing was performed on peripheral blood mononuclear cells. The Qiagen DNeasy Blood Extraction Kit was used to extract genomic DNA from the blood cell samples. The library was made by the immunoSEQ multiplex PCR assay. A mixture of 60 forward primers for TCR Vbeta segments and 13 reverse primers for TCR Jbeta segments was used in the multiplex PCR. The CDR3 region of rearranged TCR beta genes was amplified from genomic DNA by a multiplex PCR assay. The amplified TCR beta libraries were sequenced on the Illumina HiSeq System as 87-base-pair reads. As for how the authors treated the data: Across the roughly 670 repertoires, a later analysis counted tens of millions of unique TCR beta chains, 9 million to 14 million of which were shared by at least two donors. A nearest-neighbor algorithm error-corrected the raw reads and collapsed the reads into unique sequences, merging closely related sequences to remove PCR and sequencing errors. V, D and J gene segments were assigned by aligning CDR3 sequences to IMGT reference sequences. For a sequence to be retained, at least a six-nucleotide match to both a V gene segment and a J gene segment was required. A rearrangement counted as productive if the CDR3 had no stop codons and remained in frame with V and J, and every other rearrangement counted as non-productive. CDR3 was defined by IMGT convention, running from the second conserved V-encoded cysteine to the conserved J-encoded phenylalanine. The earlier analysis of some 550 of the donors excluded any sequence lacking an unambiguous match to a single V gene segment. In an earlier analysis of about 590 of the donors, a V segment was called functional when productive rearrangements were above 56.7%, and segregating when the standard deviation between donors exceeded 5%. A statistical classification framework was built for diagnosing cytomegalovirus status from the catalog of TCR beta chain sequences. V and J gene assignment, in a later analysis, came from comparing TCR nucleotide sequences with IMGT/GENE-DB human TR gene sequences. A later analysis assigned CDR3 sequences and most-parsimonious VDJ recombination scenarios with the TCRdist pipeline. A later analysis defined each TCR beta chain by its CDR3 amino acid sequence plus V-gene family, and excluded reads lacking a unique V-gene family. In a later analysis, 550 to 650 highly shared, low-generation-probability nucleotide sequences were removed to address suspected cross-contamination and a sequencing artifact. In a later analysis, a clonal expansion index for each public chain was calculated from normalized within-repertoire ranks of inferred template counts. In a later analysis, generation probabilities were computed using a VDJ recombination model fitted to out-of-frame rearrangements, and the results were checked against IGoR. A later analysis scored TCR-TCR, TCR-HLA and TCR-CMV co-occurrence with hypergeometric tests, applying a repertoire-size bias correction to TCR pairs. To estimate false discovery rates, a later analysis permuted the HLA or CMV assignments 20 times. A later analysis grouped co-occurring TCRs with DBSCAN, adding TCRdist sequence similarity when clustering within HLA-allele-positive subsets. Repertoires with fewer than 30,000 or more than 120,000 public chains, plus five repertoires with anomalous nucleotide sharing, were excluded from co-occurrence clustering. TCRdb obtained this table from immuneACCESS and retained in-frame rearrangements with V and J assigned. These tables miss some clones; where compared with another copy, unresolved V genes account for less than half of the shortfall, and the remainder is unexplained. The V and J calls and clone size come from that table; D and trimming were worked out from the DNA. The sample yields approximately 180,000 clones; around 79% were counted once. The ten biggest clones cover 1.6% of the sample.

Recombination linked TRBV7-9 to TRBJ2-7, with TRBD2 tentatively as D gene (6 bases match). The sequence was obtained from a woman aged 45-60 years in good health and CMV-seronegative. The sequenced sample consisted of PBMCs. The DNA reads TGTGCCAGCAGCCCTCAGGGAGGCTCCTACGAGCAGTACTTC. This translates into CASSPQGGSYEQYF.